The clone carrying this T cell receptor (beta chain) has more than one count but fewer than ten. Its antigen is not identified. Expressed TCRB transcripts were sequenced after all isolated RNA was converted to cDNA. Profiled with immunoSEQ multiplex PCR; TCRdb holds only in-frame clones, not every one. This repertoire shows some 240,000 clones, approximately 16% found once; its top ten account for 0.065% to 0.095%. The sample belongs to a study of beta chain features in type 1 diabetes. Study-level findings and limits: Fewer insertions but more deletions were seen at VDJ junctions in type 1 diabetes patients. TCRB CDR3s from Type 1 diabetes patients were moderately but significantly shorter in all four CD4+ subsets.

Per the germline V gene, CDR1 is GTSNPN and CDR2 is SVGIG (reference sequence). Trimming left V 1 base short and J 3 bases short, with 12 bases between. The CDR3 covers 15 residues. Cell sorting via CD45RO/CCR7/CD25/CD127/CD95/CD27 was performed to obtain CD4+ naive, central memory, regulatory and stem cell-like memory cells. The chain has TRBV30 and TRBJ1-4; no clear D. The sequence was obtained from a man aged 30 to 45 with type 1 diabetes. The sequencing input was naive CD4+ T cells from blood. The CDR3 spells CAWSAAGGSNEKLFF. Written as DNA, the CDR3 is TGTGCCTGGAGTGCCGCTGGTGGCTCTAATGAAAAACTGTTTTTT.